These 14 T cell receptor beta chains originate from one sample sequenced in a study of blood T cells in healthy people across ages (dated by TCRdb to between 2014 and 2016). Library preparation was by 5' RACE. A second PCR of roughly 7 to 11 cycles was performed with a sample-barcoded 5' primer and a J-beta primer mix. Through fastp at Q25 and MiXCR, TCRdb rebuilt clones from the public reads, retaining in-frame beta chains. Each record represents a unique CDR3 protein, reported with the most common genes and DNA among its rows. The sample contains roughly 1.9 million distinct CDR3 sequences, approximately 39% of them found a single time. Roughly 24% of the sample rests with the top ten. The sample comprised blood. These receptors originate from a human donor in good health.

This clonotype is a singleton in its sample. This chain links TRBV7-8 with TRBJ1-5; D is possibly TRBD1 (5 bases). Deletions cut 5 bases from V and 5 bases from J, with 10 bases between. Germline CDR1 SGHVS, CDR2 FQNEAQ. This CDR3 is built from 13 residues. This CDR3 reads CASSRQRDQPQHF. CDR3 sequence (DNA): TGTGCCAGCAGCAGACAGCGAGATCAGCCCCAGCATTTT.

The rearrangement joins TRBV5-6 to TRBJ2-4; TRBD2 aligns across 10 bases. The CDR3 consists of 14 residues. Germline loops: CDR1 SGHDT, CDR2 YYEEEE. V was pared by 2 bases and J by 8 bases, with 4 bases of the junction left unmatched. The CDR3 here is CASSLAGGRDIQYF. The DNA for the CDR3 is TGTGCCAGCAGCTTAGCGGGGGGGCGTGACATTCAGTACTTC.

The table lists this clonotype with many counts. The CDR3 loop reads CSANPGQGLTGTQYF. The DNA for the CDR3 is TGCAGTGCTAATCCGGGACAGGGGCTGACGGGGACCCAGTACTTC. This rearrangement joins TRBV20-1 to TRBJ2-5; 10 bases map to TRBD1. In germline, CDR1 is DFQATT, CDR2 SNEGSKA (reference sequence). With 4 bases clipped from V and 7 bases from J, the junction kept 12 bases outside the gene matches. This CDR3 region has 15 residues.

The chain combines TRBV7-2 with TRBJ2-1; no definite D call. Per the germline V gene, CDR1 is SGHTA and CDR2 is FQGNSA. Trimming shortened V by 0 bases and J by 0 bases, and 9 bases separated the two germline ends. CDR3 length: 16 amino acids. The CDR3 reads CASSLAPPSSYNEQFF. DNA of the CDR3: TGTGCCAGCAGCTTAGCGCCCCCGAGCTCCTACAATGAGCAGTTCTTC.

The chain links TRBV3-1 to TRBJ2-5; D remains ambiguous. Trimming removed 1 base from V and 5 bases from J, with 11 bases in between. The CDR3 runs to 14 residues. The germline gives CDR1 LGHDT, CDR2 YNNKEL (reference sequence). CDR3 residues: CASSQVTTAETQYF. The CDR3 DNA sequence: TGTGCCAGCAGCCAAGTAACCACCGCCGAGACCCAGTACTTC.

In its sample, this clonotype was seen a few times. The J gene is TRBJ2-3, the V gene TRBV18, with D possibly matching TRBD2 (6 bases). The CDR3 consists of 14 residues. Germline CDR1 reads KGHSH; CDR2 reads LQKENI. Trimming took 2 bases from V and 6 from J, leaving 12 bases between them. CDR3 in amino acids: CASSPSGDVDTQYF. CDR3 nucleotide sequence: TGTGCCAGCTCACCATCGGGGGACGTGGATACGCAGTATTTT. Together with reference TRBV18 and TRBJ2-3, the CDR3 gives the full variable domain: NAGVMQNPRHLVRRRGQEARLRCSPMKGHSHVYWYRQLPEEGLKFMVYLQKENIIDESGMPKERFSAEFPKEGPSILRIQQVVRGDSAAYFCASSPSGDVDTQYFGPGTRLTVL.

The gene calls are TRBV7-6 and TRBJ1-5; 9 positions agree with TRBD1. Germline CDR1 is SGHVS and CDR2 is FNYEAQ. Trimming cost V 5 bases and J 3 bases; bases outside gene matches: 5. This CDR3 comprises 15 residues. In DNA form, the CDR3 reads TGTGCCAGCAGCGACTACAGGGGGCCCAATCAGCCCCAGCATTTT. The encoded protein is CASSDYRGPNQPQHF.

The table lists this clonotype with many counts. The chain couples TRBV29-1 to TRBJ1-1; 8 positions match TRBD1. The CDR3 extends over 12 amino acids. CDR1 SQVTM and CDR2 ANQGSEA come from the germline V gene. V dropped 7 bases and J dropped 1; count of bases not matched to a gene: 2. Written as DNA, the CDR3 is TGCAGCGCCGGACAGGGGAACACTGAAGCTTTCTTT. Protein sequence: CSAGQGNTEAFF. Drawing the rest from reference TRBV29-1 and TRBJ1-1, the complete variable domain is SAVISQKPSRDICQRGTSLTIQCQVDSQVTMMFWYRQQPGQSLTLIATANQGSEATYESGFVIDKFPISRPNLTFSTLTVSNMSPEDSSIYLCSAGQGNTEAFFGQGTRLTVV.

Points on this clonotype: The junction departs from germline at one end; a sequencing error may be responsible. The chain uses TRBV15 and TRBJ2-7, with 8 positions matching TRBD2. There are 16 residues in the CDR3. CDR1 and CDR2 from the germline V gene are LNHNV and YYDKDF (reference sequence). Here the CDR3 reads CATSSRTSNLGNEQYF. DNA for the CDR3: TGCGCCACCAGCAGCCGGACTAGCAACCTAGGGAACGAGCAGTACTTC. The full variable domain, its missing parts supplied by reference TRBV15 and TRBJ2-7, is DAMVIQNPRYQVTQFGKPVTLSCSQTLNHNVMYWYQQKSSQAPKLLFHYYDKDFNNEADTPDNFQSRRPNTSFCFLDIRSPGLGDTAMYLCATSSRTSNLGNEQYFGPGTRLTVT.

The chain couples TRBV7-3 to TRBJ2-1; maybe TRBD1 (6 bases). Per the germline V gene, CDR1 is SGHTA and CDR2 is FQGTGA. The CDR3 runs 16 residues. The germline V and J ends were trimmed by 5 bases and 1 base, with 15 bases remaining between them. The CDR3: CASSPIGTKSYNEQFF. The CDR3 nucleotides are TGTGCCAGCAGCCCTATCGGGACAAAGTCCTACAATGAGCAGTTCTTC.

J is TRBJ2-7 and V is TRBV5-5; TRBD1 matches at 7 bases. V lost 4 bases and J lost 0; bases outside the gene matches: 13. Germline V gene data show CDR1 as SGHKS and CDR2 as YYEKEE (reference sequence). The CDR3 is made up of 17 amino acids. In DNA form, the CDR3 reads TGTGCCAGCAGCCCTACCCACAGGGGACAAAACTCCTACGAGCAGTACTTC. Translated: CASSPTHRGQNSYEQYF. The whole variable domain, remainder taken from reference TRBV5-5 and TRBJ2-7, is DAGVTQSPTHLIKTRGQQVTLRCSPISGHKSVSWYQQVLGQGPQFIFQYYEKEERGRGNFPDRFSARQFPNYSSELNVNALLLGDSALYLCASSPTHRGQNSYEQYFGPGTRLTVT.

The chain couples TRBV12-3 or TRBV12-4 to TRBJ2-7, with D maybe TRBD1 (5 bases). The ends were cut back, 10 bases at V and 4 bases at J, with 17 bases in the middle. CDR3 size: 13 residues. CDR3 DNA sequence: TGTGCCAACAGCCAGGGCGGTTTATACGAGCAGTACTTC. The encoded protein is CANSQGGLYEQYF.

The CDR3 region has the DNA TGTGCCAGCAGCGTACGACTAGCGGGGCCATCCTCCTACAATGAGCAGTTCTTC. Encoded protein: CASSVRLAGPSSYNEQFF. This chain connects TRBV9 to TRBJ2-1, with 11 bases fitting TRBD2. The CDR3 extends over 18 amino acids. The germline gives CDR1 SGDLS, CDR2 YYNGEE. V gave up 1 base and J gave up 0 bases; unmatched junction bases: 6. Full variable domain (remainder filled in from reference TRBV9 and TRBJ2-1): DSGVTQTPKHLITATGQRVTLRCSPRSGDLSVYWYQQSLDQGLQFLIQYYNGEERAKGNILERFSAQQFPDLHSELNLSSLELGDSALYFCASSVRLAGPSSYNEQFFGPGTRLTVL.

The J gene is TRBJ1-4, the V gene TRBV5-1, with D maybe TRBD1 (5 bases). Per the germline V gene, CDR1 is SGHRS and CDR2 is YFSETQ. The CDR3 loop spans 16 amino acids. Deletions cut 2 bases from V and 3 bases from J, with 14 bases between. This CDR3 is CASSLLGTGANEKLFF. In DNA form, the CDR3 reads TGCGCCAGCAGCTTACTGGGCACAGGAGCTAATGAAAAACTGTTTTTT.